This section outlines one T cell receptor beta chain sequence together with its context. Its antigen remains undetermined. Base-call qualities are not available, and no considerably larger clone is one nucleotide away. TCRbeta CDR3 regions were amplified from genomic DNA using the immunoSEQ Assay, a bias-controlled multiplex PCR. As for how the authors treated the data: Within the assay, amplification of reference gene primers was used to estimate how many nucleated cells each sample contained. To quantify the absolute abundance of each unique TCRbeta CDR3 rearrangement, sequence reads were collapsed and filtered. For each sample, productive Simpson clonality was calculated as the square root of Simpson's diversity index across productive rearrangements. TCRdb limited this immuneACCESS table to in-frame rearrangements with V and J called. A share of clones is missing; checked studies link under half to unresolved V genes, and the rest is unexplained. V and J calls and clone size are as listed in that table; D and trimming were resolved from the DNA. The sample table shows about 130,000 clones, and approximately 74% are seen once. The leading ten clones occupy approximately 5.9% of the sample.

One collaborating source in Seattle enrolled patients while the patients were actively infected and followed the patients over time throughout the course of disease. Whole blood was collected in K2EDTA tubes by collaborating institutions according to the institutions' own protocols. For TCRbeta analysis, collaborators shipped samples as frozen whole blood, isolated PBMCs, or DNA extracted from either of those sample types. The sample is drawn from a study of blood T cell repertoires in COVID-19 (dated by TCRdb to the early 2020s). Broadly, across the study: Samples covering the acute and convalescent phases of COVID-19 were provided by collaborators in the United States, Italy and Spain. Where available, HLA class I and class II types were obtained from metadata supplied by the sample provider rather than from assay-based typing. The repertoires were released in a freely available public database intended as a resource for research on the immune response to SARS-CoV-2. Deeply sampled blood TCRbeta repertoires from subjects exposed to, actively infected with, or recovered from COVID-19 were included in the dataset. A de-identified subject ID, COVID-19 status, age in years and sex were almost always included in the sample metadata. The material from the prospective study consisted of cDNA or gDNA derived from T cells, B-cell-depleted T cells, or PBMCs. The samples were drawn from two sources: the first 160 participants of the ongoing ImmuneRACE study, and over 950 subjects contributed by 6 global collaborators. General findings and caveats noted by the study authors: The quantity of clinical and demographic metadata differed by source and by participant and was supplied without curation.

Reading from cysteine to phenylalanine, the CDR3 counts 15 amino acids. Just CDR3 DNA is preserved here, 45 bases in frame from base 1. The germline V gene supplies CDR1 SNHLY and CDR2 FYNNEI. V ends up 6 bases short and J 1 base short, with an unmatched junction base count of 5. The sequenced sample consisted of peripheral blood. This sequence was found in a man at least 80 years old with COVID-19, enrolled during active disease. The rearrangement combines TRBV2 with TRBJ2-2; 7 junctional bases match TRBD1. Here the CDR3 is given as CASRGTAWNTGELFF. The DNA reads TGTGCCAGCAGGGGGACAGCCTGGAACACCGGGGAGCTGTTTTTT.